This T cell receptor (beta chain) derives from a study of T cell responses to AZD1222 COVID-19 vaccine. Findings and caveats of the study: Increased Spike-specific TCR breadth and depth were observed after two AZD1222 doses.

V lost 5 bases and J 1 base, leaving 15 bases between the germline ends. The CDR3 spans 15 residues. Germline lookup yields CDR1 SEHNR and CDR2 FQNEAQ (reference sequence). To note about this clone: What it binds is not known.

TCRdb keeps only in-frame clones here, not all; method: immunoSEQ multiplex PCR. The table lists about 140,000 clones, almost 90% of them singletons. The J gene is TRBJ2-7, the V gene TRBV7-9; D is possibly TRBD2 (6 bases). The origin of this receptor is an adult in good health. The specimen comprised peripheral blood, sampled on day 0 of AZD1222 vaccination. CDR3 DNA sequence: TGTGCCAGCAGCCCCAGCGGGCGCATGTCCTACGAGCAGTACTTC. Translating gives CASSPSGRMSYEQYF. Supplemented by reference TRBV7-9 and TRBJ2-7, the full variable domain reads DTGVSQNPRHKITKRGQNVTFRCDPISEHNRLYWYRQTLGQGPEFLTYFQNEAQLEKSRLLSDRFSAERPKGSFSTLEIQRTEQGDSAMYLCASSPSGRMSYEQYFGPGTRLTVT.